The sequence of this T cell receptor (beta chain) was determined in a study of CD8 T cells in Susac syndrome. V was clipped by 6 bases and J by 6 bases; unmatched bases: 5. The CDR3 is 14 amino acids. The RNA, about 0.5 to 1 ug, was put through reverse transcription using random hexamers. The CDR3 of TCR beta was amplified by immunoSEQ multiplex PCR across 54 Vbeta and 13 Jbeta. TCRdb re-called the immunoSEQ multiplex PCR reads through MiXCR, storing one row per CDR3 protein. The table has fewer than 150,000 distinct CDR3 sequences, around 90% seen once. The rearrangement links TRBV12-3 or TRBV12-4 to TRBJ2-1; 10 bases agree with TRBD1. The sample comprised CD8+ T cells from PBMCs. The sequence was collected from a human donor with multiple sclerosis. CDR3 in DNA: TGTGCCAGCAGCGGGACAGGGGTCATCAATGAGCAGTTCTTC. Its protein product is CASSGTGVINEQFF.